This T cell receptor beta chain derives from a study of blood T cell repertoires in COVID-19. Profiled with immunoSEQ multiplex PCR; TCRdb holds only in-frame clones, not every one. The table has tens of thousands of clones, around nine tenths seen once. The CDR3 has 17 amino acids. Germline V gene lookup returns CDR1 SGHRS and CDR2 YFSETQ. Trimming took 4 bases from V and 3 from J; bases not matched to a gene: 10. The chain links TRBV5-1 to TRBJ2-4, with 10 positions matching TRBD1. The TCR originated in an older man with active or convalescent COVID-19. The sample comprised peripheral blood. The CDR3 DNA reads TGCGCCAGCAGCCCAATAGGGGGACAGGGGAGCAAAAACATTCAGTACTTC. This encodes CASSPIGGQGSKNIQYF.